The sequence of this TCR beta chain was determined in a study of OX40 agonist ivuxolimab in advanced cancers. Study-wide results and caveats: Low normalized T-cell clonal expansion was also seen in some nonresponders. Expanded peripheral T cells had an undetermined antigen specificity.

The V end was cut by 1 base, the J end by 14 bases, with 17 bases between. This CDR3 is 13 amino acids long. Germline CDR1 is SGHAT and CDR2 is FQNNGV. The protocol was immunoSEQ multiplex PCR, while the TCRdb copy is restricted to in-frame clones and leaves out a portion. The sample shows some 80,000 clones, about nine tenths of them seen only once. Comment on this clone: The antigen remains unidentified.

The sequence was obtained from an adult with an advanced solid tumor such as melanoma, head and neck, liver or kidney cancer. The sample here was CD4+ or CD8+ T cells sorted from blood, taken in a trial of the OX40 agonist ivuxolimab. The chain joins TRBV11-2 to TRBJ1-2; D is undetermined. This CDR3 is CASSLAASTLVTF. The CDR3 DNA sequence: TGTGCCAGCAGCTTAGCGGCCAGTACACTAGTTACCTTC.